This TCR beta chain derives from a study of shared clonotypes between healthy human individuals. About the research overall: Every donor yielded three CD4 naive, three CD4 memory, two CD8 naive and one CD8 memory plate. Findings and limits, study-wide: Larger estimated richness was generally seen in naive subsets than in memory subsets. Blood was the sole source, and tissue repertoires probably differ.

This clone was seen a handful of times. Its antigen is not identified. The sample holds other DNA sequences that translate to the same CDR3. Between the trimmed V and J ends, which lost 1 base and 0 bases, there was a span of 7 bases. The CDR3 extends over 14 amino acids. The germline V gene encodes CDR1 MGHRA and CDR2 YSYEKL. Terminally differentiated effector memory CD45RA+ cells were left out of the naive CD8 fraction, which was CD45RO-negative and positively selected for CCR7. Genomic DNA from each subset was divided evenly over several immunoSEQ plates. TCRdb's table, derived via immunoSEQ multiplex PCR, lists solely in-frame clones and lacks some. Here the sample spans about 2 million clones, 85% to 95% being singletons.

The receptor was isolated from a man between 18 and 29 years old in good health. V is TRBV4-1 and J is TRBJ2-7; D is unclear. Sample: naive CD8+ T cells sorted from blood. For the CDR3, the DNA is TGCGCCAGCAGCCAAGTAGGTACCTCCTACGAGCAGTACTTC. It specifies CASSQVGTSYEQYF.